The clone carrying this T cell receptor beta chain was seen a handful of times. Its specificity is not known. The record originates from a study of blood T cells in healthy people across ages. Study results and limitations: More naive CD4+ cells and higher diversity marked long-lived donors relative to aged donors. The CMV status of each donor remained undetermined, and this could have confounded shifts in expanded clonotypes. One million T cells yielded diversity estimates that were considered underestimates.

Sample-barcoded 5' priming and a J-beta primer mix drove a second PCR of roughly 6 to 12 cycles. CDR3-containing paired-end reads numbered at least 2.5 million in each sample. MiXCR, run by TCRdb on the 5' RACE reads, gives a single entry per CDR3 protein. The sample carries some 1,500,000 distinct CDR3 sequences, about 42% recorded once. Germline V lookup: CDR1 MDHEN, CDR2 SYDVKM. The trim removed 11 bases at V and 1 base at J, leaving 6 bases unmatched. The CDR3 runs to 14 residues. This TCR came from a woman under 30 in good health. The chain joins TRBV28 to TRBJ2-5, with 11 bases fitting TRBD2. Sequencing was carried out using blood. CDR3 sequence reads: CACHTSGGQETQYF. DNA of the CDR3: TGTGCCTGCCACACTAGCGGGGGCCAAGAGACCCAGTACTTC. Full variable domain (missing parts from reference TRBV28 and TRBJ2-5): DVKVTQSSRYLVKRTGEKVFLECVQDMDHENMFWYRQDPGLGLRLIYFSYDVKMKEKGDIPEGYSVSREKKERFSLILESASTNQTSMYLCACHTSGGQETQYFGPGTRLLVL.